This entry features one T cell receptor (beta chain) sequence. This sample was included in a study of blood T cell repertoires in COVID-19. The method was immunoSEQ multiplex PCR; TCRdb's version includes in-frame clones alone and lacks a portion of them. The repertoire has 50,000 to 75,000 clones, just under 90% of them found once; the top ten carry 1.3% to 1.5%. The sample taken for sequencing was peripheral blood. The origin of this receptor is a man in his sixties with acute or convalescent COVID-19.

The CDR3 protein is CASSLDANEKLFF. The CDR3 bases are TGCGCCAGCAGCTTGGACGCGAATGAAAAACTGTTTTTT. The chain employs TRBV5-1 and TRBJ1-4, with unresolved D. This CDR3 region has 13 residues. V lost 0 bases, J lost 5 bases, and 5 bases lay in between. Germline-derived CDR1 and CDR2 are SGHRS and YFSETQ.